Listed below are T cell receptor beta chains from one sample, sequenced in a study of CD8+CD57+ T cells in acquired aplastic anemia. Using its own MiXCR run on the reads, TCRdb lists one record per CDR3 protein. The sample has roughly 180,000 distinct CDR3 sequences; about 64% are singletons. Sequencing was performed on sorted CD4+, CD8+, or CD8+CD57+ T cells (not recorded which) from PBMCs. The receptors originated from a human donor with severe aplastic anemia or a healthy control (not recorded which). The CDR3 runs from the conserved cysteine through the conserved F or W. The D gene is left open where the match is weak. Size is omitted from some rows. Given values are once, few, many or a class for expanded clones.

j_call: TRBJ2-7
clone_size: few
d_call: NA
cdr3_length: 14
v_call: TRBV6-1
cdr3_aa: CASSESLERSEQYF
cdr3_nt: TGTGCCAGCAGTGAAAGCCTGGAGAGGAGCGAGCAGTACTTC

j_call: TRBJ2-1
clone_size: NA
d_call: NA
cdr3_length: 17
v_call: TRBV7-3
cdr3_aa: CASSLHAGGVRRNEQFF
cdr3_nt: TGTGCCAGCAGCTTACATGCGGGCGGGGTTCGCAGGAATGAGCAGTTCTTC

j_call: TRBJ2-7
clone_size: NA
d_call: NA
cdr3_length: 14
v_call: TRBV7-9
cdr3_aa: CASSLVSGSGGQYF
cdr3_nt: TGTGCCAGCAGCTTAGTTAGCGGCTCCGGCGGGCAGTACTTC

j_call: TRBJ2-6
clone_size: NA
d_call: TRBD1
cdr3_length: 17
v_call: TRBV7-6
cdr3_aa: CASSPGTGGAGANVLTF
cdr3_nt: TGTGCCAGCAGCCCTGGGACAGGGGGCGCTGGGGCCAACGTCCTGACTTTC

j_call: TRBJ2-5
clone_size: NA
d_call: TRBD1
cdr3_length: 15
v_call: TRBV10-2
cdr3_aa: CASSDPRQGGETQYF
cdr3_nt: TGCGCCAGCAGTGATCCCCGACAGGGCGGAGAGACCCAGTACTTC

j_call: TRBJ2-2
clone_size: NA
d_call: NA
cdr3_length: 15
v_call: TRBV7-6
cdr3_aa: CASSSGSQNTGELFF
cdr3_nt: TGTGCCAGCAGCTCGGGAAGTCAGAACACCGGGGAGCTGTTTTTT

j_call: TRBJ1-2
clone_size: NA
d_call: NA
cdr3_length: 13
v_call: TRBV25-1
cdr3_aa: CASRRDEGFGYTF
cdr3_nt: TGTGCCAGCAGACGAGATGAAGGTTTTGGCTACACCTTC

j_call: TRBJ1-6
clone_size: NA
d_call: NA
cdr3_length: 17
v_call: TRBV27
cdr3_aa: CASSLSKPNLYNSPLHF
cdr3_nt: TGTGCCAGCAGTTTATCCAAGCCAAATCTATATAATTCACCCCTCCACTTT

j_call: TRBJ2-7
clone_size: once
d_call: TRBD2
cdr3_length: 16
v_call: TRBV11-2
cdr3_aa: CASSLRSGRPSYEQYF
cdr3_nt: TGTGCCAGCAGCTTGCGTAGCGGGAGGCCATCCTACGAGCAGTACTTC

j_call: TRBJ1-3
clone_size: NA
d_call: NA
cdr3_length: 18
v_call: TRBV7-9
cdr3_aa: CASSLEAAGVGARNTIYF
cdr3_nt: TGTGCCAGCAGCTTAGAGGCCGCGGGGGTTGGGGCCCGAAACACCATATATTTT

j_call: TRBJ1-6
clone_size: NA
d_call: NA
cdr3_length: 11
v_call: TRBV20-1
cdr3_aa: CSAREAATHHF
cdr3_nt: TGCAGTGCTAGAGAAGCCGCTACCCACCACTTT

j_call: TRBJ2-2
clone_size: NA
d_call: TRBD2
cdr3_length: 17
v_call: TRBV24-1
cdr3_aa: CATSDPTSGTNTGELFF
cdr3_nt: TGTGCCACCAGTGATCCTACTAGCGGGACGAACACCGGGGAGCTGTTTTTT

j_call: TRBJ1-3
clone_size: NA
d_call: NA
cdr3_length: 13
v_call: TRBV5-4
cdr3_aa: CAGSQRFGNTIYF
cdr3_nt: TGTGCCGGCAGCCAACGATTCGGAAACACCATATATTTT

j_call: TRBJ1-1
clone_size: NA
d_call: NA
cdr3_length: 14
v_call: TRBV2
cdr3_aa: CASSPEIYGRGAFF
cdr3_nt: TGTGCCAGCTCACCGGAGATATACGGCAGGGGAGCTTTCTTT

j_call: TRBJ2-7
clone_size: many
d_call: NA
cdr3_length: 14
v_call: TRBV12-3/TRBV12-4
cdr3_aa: CASSPTRGLYEQYF
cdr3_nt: TGTGCCAGCAGTCCGACGAGAGGGCTTTACGAGCAGTACTTC

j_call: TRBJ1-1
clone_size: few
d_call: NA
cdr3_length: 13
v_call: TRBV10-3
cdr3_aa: CAISESVSTEAFF
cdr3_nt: TGTGCCATCAGTGAGTCGGTTTCCACTGAAGCTTTCTTT

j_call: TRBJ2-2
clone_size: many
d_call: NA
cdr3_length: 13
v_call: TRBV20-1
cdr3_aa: CSARDRNTGELFF
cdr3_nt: TGCAGTGCTAGAGACAGGAACACCGGGGAGCTGTTTTTT

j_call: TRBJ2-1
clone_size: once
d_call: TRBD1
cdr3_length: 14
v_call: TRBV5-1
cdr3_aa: CASSLGQGLDEQFF
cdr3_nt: TGCGCCAGCAGCTTGGGACAGGGGCTGGATGAGCAGTTCTTC

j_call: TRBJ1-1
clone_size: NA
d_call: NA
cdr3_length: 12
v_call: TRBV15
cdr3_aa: CATRGPGTEAFF
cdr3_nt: TGTGCCACCAGGGGCCCGGGGACTGAAGCTTTCTTT

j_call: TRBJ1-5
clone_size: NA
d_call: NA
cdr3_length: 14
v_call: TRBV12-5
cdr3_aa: CASGTGTPDQPQHF
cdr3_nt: TGTGCTAGTGGTACCGGGACACCAGATCAGCCCCAGCATTTT

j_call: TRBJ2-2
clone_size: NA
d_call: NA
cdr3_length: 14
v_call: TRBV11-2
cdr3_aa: CACSDSVYTGELFF
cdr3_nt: TGTGCCTGCTCCGACAGCGTTTATACCGGGGAGCTGTTTTTT

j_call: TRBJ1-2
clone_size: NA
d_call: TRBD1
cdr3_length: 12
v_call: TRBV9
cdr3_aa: CAKGTEKDGYTF
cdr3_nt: TGTGCCAAAGGGACAGAGAAGGATGGCTACACCTTC

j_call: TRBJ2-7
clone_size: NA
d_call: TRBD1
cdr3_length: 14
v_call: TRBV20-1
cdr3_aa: CSASGTGVSYEQYF
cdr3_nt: TGCAGTGCTAGCGGGACAGGGGTCTCCTACGAGCAGTACTTC

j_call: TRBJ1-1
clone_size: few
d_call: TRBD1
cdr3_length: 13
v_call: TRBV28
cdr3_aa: CASSFTGDTEAFF
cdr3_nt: TGTGCCAGCAGTTTTACAGGGGACACTGAAGCTTTCTTT

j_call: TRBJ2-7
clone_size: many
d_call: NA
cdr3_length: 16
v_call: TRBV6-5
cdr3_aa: CASSYSSGVVSYEQYF
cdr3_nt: TGTGCCAGCAGTTACTCGTCTGGTGTCGTCTCCTACGAGCAGTACTTC

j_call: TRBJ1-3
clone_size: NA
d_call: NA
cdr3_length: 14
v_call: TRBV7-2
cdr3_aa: CASSPGSSGNTIYF
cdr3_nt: TGTGCCAGCAGCCCGGGGAGCTCTGGAAACACCATATATTTT

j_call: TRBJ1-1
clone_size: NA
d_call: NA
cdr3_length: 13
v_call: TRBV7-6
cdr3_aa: CASSHTLNTEAFF
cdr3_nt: TGTGCCAGCAGCCACACATTGAACACTGAAGCTTTCTTT

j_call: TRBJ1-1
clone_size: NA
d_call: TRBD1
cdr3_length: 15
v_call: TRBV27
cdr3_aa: CASSLGGGLNTEAFF
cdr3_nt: TGTGCCAGCAGTTTAGGAGGGGGCCTGAACACTGAAGCTTTCTTT

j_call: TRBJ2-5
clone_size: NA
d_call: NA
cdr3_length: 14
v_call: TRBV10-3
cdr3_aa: CAISESEGSETQYF
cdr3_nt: TGTGCCATCAGTGAGTCAGAGGGATCGGAGACCCAGTACTTC

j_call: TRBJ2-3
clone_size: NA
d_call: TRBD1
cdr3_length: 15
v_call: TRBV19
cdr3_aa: CASSIGDSSYNEQYF
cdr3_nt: TGTGCCAGTAGTATAGGGGACAGCTCCTACAATGAGCAGTATTTT

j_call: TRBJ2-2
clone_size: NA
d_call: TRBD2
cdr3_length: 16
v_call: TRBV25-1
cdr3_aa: CASSGPSGGETGELFF
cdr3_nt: TGTGCCAGCAGTGGACCGAGCGGGGGAGAGACCGGGGAGCTGTTTTTT

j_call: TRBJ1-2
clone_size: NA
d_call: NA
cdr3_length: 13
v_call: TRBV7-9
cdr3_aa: CASSSRTLYGYTF
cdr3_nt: TGTGCCAGCAGCAGCCGGACATTGTATGGCTACACCTTC

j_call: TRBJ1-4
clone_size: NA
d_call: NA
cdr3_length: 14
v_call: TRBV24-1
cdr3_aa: CATSDSTGTEKLFF
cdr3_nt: TGTGCCACCAGTGACAGCACCGGGACAGAAAAACTGTTTTTT

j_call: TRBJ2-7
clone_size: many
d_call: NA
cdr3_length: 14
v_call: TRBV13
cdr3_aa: CASSSGESSYEQYF
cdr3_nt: TGTGCCAGCAGCTCCGGCGAGAGCTCCTACGAGCAGTACTTC

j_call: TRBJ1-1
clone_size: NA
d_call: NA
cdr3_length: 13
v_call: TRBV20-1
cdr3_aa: CSARFNGDTEAFF
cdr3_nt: TGCAGTGCTAGATTTAACGGAGACACTGAAGCTTTCTTT

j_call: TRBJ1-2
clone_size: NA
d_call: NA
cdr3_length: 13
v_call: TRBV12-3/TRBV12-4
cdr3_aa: CASSFPGAWDYTF
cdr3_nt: TGTGCCAGCAGTTTCCCGGGGGCCTGGGACTACACCTTC

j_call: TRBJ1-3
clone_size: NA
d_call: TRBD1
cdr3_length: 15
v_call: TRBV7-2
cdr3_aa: CASRSGTGAGNTIYF
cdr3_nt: TGTGCCAGCAGATCCGGGACAGGGGCCGGAAACACCATATATTTT

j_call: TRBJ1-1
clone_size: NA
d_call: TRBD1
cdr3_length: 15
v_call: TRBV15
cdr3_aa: CATSRNTGTALEAFF
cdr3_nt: TGTGCCACCAGCAGAAACACCGGGACAGCTCTTGAAGCTTTCTTT

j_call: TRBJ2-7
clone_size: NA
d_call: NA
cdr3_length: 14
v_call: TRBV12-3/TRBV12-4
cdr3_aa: CASSLEAGINEQYF
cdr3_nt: TGTGCCAGCAGTTTAGAGGCAGGAATTAACGAGCAGTACTTC

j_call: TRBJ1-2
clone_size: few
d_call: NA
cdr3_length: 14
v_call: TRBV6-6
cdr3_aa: CASSYGQPNYGYTF
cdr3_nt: TGTGCCAGCAGTTACGGACAGCCTAACTATGGCTACACCTTC

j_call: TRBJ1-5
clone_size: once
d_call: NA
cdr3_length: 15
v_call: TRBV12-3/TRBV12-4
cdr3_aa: CASSPTVNINQPQHF
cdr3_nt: TGTGCCAGCAGTCCGACAGTAAACATCAATCAGCCCCAGCATTTT

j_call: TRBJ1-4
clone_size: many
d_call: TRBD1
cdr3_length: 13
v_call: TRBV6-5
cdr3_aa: CASRQGANEKLFF
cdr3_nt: TGTGCCAGCAGACAGGGGGCGAATGAAAAACTGTTTTTT

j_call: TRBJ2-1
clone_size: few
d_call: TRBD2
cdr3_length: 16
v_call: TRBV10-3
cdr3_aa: CAISDSSGGAGDEQFF
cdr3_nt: TGTGCCATCAGTGATTCGAGCGGGGGGGCCGGGGATGAGCAGTTCTTC

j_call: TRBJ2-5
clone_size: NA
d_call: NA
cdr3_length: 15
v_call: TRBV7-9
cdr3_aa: CASSSGTAGNQPQYF
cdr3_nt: TGTGCCAGCAGCTCCGGGACAGCGGGTAATCAGCCCCAGTACTTC

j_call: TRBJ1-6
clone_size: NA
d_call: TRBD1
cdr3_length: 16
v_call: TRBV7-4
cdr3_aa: CASSLGQAMHNSPLHF
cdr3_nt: TGTGCCAGCAGCTTGGGACAGGCGATGCATAATTCACCCCTCCACTTT

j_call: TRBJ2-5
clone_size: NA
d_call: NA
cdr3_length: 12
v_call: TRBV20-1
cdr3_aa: CSASSGTETQYF
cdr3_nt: TGCAGTGCTAGTAGTGGTACGGAGACCCAGTACTTC